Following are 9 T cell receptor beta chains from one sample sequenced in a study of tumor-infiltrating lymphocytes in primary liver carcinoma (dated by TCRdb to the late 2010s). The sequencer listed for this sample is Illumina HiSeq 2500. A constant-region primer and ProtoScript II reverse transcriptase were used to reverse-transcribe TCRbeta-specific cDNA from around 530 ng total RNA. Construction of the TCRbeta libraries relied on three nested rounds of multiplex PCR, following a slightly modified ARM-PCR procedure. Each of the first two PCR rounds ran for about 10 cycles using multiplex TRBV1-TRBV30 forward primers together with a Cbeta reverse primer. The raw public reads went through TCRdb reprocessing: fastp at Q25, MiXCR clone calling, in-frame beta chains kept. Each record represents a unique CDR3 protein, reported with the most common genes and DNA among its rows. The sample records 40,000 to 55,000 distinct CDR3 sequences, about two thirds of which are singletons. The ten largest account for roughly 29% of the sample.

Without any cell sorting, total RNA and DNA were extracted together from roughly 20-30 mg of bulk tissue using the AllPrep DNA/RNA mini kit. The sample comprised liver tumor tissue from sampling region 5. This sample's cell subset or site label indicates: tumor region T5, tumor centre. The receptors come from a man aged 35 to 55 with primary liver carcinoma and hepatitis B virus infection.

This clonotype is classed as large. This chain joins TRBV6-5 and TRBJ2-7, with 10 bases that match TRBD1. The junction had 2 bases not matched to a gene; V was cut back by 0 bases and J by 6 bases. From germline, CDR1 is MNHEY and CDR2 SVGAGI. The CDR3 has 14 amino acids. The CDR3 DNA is TGTGCCAGCAGTTACTCTGGACAGGGGGGCGAGCAGTACTTC. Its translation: CASSYSGQGGEQYF.

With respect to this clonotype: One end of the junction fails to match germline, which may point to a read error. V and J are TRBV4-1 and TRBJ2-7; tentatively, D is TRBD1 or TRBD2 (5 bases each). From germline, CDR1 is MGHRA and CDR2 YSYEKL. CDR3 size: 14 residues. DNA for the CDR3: TGCGCAAGCAGCCAAGAAATTCGGGACCTCGAGCGGTACTTC. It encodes CASSQEIRDLERYF.

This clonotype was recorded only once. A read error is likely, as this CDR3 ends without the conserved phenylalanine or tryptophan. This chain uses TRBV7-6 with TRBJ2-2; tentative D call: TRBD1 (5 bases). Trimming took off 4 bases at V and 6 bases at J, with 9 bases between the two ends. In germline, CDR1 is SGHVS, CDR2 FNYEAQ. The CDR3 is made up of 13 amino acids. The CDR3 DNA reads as TGTGCCAGCAGCTCTCAGGGTTCCGGGGAGCTGTTTTTA. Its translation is CASSSQGSGELFL.

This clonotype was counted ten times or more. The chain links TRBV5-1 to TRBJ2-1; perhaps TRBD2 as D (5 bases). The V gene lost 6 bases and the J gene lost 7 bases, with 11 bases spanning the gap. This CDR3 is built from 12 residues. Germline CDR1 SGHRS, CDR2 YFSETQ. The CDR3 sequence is CASTGVVNEQFF. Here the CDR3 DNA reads TGCGCCAGCACCGGGGTTGTGAATGAGCAGTTCTTC.

The CDR3 DNA sequence: TGTGCCAGCAGAAACGGACACTACGAGCAGTACTTC. It translates to CASRNGHYEQYF. This chain connects TRBV6-1 to TRBJ2-7; weak D call: TRBD1 (5 bases). The CDR3 has 12 amino acids. V shed 6 bases and J shed 3 bases, with 9 bases lying between them. Germline loops: CDR1 MNHNS, CDR2 SASEGT.

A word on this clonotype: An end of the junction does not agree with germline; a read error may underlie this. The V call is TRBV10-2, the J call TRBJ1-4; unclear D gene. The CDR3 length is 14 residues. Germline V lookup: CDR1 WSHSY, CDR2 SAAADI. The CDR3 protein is CASGETDSNEKLSF. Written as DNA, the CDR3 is TGCGCCAGCGGTGAGACGGATTCTAATGAAAAACTGTCTTTT.

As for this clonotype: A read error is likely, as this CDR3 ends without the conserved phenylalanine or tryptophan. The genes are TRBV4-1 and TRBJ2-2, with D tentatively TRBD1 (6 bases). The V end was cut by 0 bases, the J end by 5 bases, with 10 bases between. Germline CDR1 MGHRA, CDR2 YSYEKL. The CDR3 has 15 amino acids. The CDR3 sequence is CASSQDQGSTGELFL. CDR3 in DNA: TGCGCCAGCAGCCAAGATCAGGGGAGTACCGGGGAGCTGTTTTTA.

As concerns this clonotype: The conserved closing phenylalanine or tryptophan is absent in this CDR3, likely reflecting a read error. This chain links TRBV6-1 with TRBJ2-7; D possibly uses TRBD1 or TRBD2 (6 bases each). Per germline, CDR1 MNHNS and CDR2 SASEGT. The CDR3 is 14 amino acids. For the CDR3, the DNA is TGTGCCAGCACTGAATGGTGGGGGGCCGACGAGCAGTACTTA. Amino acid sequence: CASTEWWGADEQYL.

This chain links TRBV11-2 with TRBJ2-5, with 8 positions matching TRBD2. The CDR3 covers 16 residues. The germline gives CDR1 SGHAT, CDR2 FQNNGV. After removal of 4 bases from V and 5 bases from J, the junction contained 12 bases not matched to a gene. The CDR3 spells CASSYQLTGGSETQYF. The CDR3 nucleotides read TGTGCCAGCAGCTACCAACTAACGGGAGGGTCGGAGACCCAGTACTTC.